Listed here are 2 T cell receptor beta chains from one sample, sequenced in a study of blood T cell repertoires in COVID-19. Assay: immunoSEQ multiplex PCR; the TCRdb copy retains only in-frame clones and omits some. The repertoire includes some 200,000 clones, approximately 80% of them detected once, and roughly 11% sits in the top ten. Sequencing input: peripheral blood. The receptors were sampled from a woman aged 40 to 50 with COVID-19, enrolled during active disease.

The chain couples TRBV5-4 to TRBJ1-5, with D tentatively TRBD1 (6 bases). The length of the CDR3 is 16 residues. CDR1 SGHNT and CDR2 YYREEE come from the germline V gene (reference sequence). V was cut by 0 bases and J by 1 base, with 11 bases left in between. In DNA, the CDR3 is TGTGCCAGCAGCTTGGGGGGGGGCCGGAGCAATCAGCCCCAGCATTTT. It codes for CASSLGGGRSNQPQHF.

This clone was picked up one time. CDR3 sequence: CASLTGGSNTIYF. CDR3 DNA sequence: TGTGCCAGCTTAACAGGGGGCAGTAACACCATATATTTT. The gene calls are TRBV6-5 and TRBJ1-3, with 9 bases lining up with TRBD1. The CDR3 consists of 13 residues. Germline CDR1 and CDR2: MNHEY and SVGAGI. V dropped 8 bases and J dropped 7; count of bases not matched to a gene: 6.